The clone carrying this TCR beta chain showed up just once. The record originates from a study of blood T cell repertoires in COVID-19. Study in general: From T cells, B-cell-depleted T cells, or PBMCs came the material, which was cDNA or gDNA.

Sequencing used immunoSEQ multiplex PCR; TCRdb keeps in-frame clones, though not all of them. The repertoire consists of some 130,000 clones, with about 87% occurring once and the leading ten covering 10%. The CDR3 contains 15 residues. Germline-derived CDR1 and CDR2 are MGHRA and YSYEKL. Deletions cut 4 bases from V and 4 bases from J, with 14 bases between. This sequence joins TRBV4-1 and TRBJ1-5; weak D call: TRBD1 (5 bases). The source material was peripheral blood. This clonotype originated in a middle-aged man with acute or convalescent COVID-19. DNA of the CDR3: TGCGCCAGCAGCCCACAGGTCGTAAGGAATCAGCCCCAGCATTTT. As protein: CASSPQVVRNQPQHF.